This record covers a single TCR beta chain. What it binds is not known. Cultured CD4+ T cell DNA underwent sequencing with the Oncomine TCR Beta short-read assay. TCRdb recomputed calls from the PCR reads with MiXCR, one row per CDR3 protein. The sample lists more than 15,000 distinct CDR3 sequences, more than 45% occurring once. The sample's treatment: approximately 9-day PBMC culture with coronavirus spike peptide pools or control peptides (ViraFEST assay). This sample was included in a study of vaccination and CD4 T cells after COVID-19. Sample: CD4+ T cells from blood, cultured in vitro. The TCR comes from a human donor who had recovered from COVID-19.

CDR3 sequence reads: CASRPTLISYGYTF. The CDR3 DNA reads TGTGCCAGCAGACCGACTTTAATCTCCTATGGCTACACCTTC. The chain combines TRBV2 with TRBJ1-2, with unresolved D. The ends were cut back, 6 bases at V and 4 bases at J, with 15 bases in the middle. The germline V gene encodes CDR1 SNHLY and CDR2 FYNNEI. The CDR3 has 14 residues.